This TCR beta chain was recorded in a study of identical twins (dated by TCRdb to 2015 to 2016). About the full investigation: To test whether fetal clonotypes persist, the study used deep sequencing on TCR alpha and beta repertoires from monozygotic twins, unrelated adults of various ages, and cord blood. Replicate twin experiments were performed at different times using different library preparation protocols to rule out contamination.

This clonotype was detected a few times. No cognate antigen has been identified for it. No base qualities exist here, and no much larger clone lies one base off it. On the study overall, not on this receptor specifically: The excess sharing between twins in beta out-of-frame sequences was weaker because fewer shared sequences reduced the signal-to-noise ratio. Out-of-frame TCR alpha sequences shared between twins showed an excess of low generation-probability sequences compared with coincidental sharing between unrelated individuals. Zero-insertion analyses could be partly confounded by invariant T cells such as MAIT and iNKT, although diverse VJ usage argued against such confounding for most clonotypes. Conclusions relied on cross-sectional statistical analysis, since the same donors could not be followed over many years. Fewer insertions were carried by abundant cord blood beta clonotypes; a weaker similar trend was observed in young adult naive repertoires, while no such trend was observed in memory repertoires. Out-of-frame TCR alpha sharing in monozygotic twins was systematically underestimated by recombination models, whereas sharing between unrelated individuals was in agreement with the recombination models.

Libraries were constructed by 5' RACE. This sample was sequenced with an Illumina HiSeq 2000. Template switching introduced a universal primer binding site; the final cDNA contained a unique molecular identifier, enabling accurate counting of TCR cDNA molecules. Specific primers in the conserved constant-segment region were used to synthesize first-strand cDNA for TCR alpha and beta chains. To control for contamination, each cDNA library was double barcoded with a SMART-Mk sample barcode plus Illumina barcodes. TruSeq adapter sequences and Illumina sample barcodes were added in two successive PCR steps. The TCR alpha and beta cDNA libraries were sequenced on the Illumina HiSeq platform using custom primers. As for how the authors treated the data: Unique molecular identifiers were extracted from raw reads with MiGEC, and CDR3 positions were determined with MiXCR. For each individual, recombination models were inferred using an EM algorithm with the repgenHMM and IGoR tools. The analysis of shared clonotypes was done with the tcR package in R, with sharing normalized by the product of cloneset sizes. To study raw recombination free of thymic and clonal selection effects, out-of-frame nonproductive sequences were analyzed. TCRdb handled the public reads itself, with Q25 trimming in fastp and clone calling in MiXCR, and kept productive beta chains. Every CDR3 protein is listed once, alongside the most common genes and DNA of its rows. The V and J calls shown here were made by TCRdb, not taken from the authors' results. Counted in this sample were around 690,000 distinct CDR3 sequences; 21% of them appeared once. The top ten clonotypes cover approximately 4.3% of the sample.

V is pruned by 1 base and J by 0 bases, leaving 3 bases of the junction without a gene match. From a lookup of the germline V gene, CDR1 and CDR2 are SGHRS and YFSETQ. The CDR3, from cysteine to phenylalanine, totals 15 residues. Left in the record is the CDR3 DNA by itself, 45 bases read in frame from the first base. Only healthy Caucasian donors were included. Three pairs of female monozygotic twins, all aged about 18 to 30 years, were included in the twin cohort. RNA for TCR libraries was isolated from peripheral blood mononuclear cells. This same sample was also taken into another study, of T cells expressing NK-cell markers. Looking at the second paper: In sorted CD3+CD56+NKG2C+, CD3+CD56+NKG2C- and CD3+CD56-NKG2C+ T-cell subsets from eight donors, TCR beta-chain repertoires were profiled. Of the eight sequenced donors, seven were found to be HCMV-seropositive and one was found to be HCMV-seronegative. In several experiments an anti-gammadeltaTCR antibody was added to restrict sorting to alphabetaTCR-expressing T cells. In six donors, the dominant CD3+CD56+NKG2C+ clonotypes ranked among the top 10 CD8+ clonotypes, making up 1.0-7.0% of CD8+ T cells. Those dominant clonotypes were again the most abundant among CD3+CD56-NKG2C+ cells in a handful of donors, at about 25-65%. Whether the expanded NKG2C-expressing T cell clones were specific for HCMV antigens was left unclear. All eight donors whose samples were sequenced were randomly selected healthy volunteers, three of them men and five women. HCMV serostatus was determined by detecting HCMV-specific IgG in serum with a commercial ELISA kit. For about six donors, bulk peripheral blood T-cell repertoires were also sequenced from unsorted PBMC. Reads were demultiplexed and grouped by UMI with MIGEC, and clonotypes were assembled and quantified with MiTCR. To exclude erroneous sequences, any TCR cDNA sequence not supported by at least two reads was discarded. The tcR package was used for downstream repertoire analysis, with clonotypes matched between fractions based on CDR3 nucleotide sequence plus V segment. VDJmatch was used to annotate antigen specificity against VDJdb, with one amino acid substitution allowed in CDR3.

The material sequenced was PBMCs. The clonotype originates from a woman between 18 and 30 years old in good health. The chain is made from TRBV5-1 and TRBJ2-7, with 8 middle bases fitting TRBD2. This receptor has the CDR3 CASSLQRGSSYEQYF. Here is the DNA: TGCGCCAGCAGCTTGCAGCGGGGGAGCTCCTACGAGCAGTACTTC.